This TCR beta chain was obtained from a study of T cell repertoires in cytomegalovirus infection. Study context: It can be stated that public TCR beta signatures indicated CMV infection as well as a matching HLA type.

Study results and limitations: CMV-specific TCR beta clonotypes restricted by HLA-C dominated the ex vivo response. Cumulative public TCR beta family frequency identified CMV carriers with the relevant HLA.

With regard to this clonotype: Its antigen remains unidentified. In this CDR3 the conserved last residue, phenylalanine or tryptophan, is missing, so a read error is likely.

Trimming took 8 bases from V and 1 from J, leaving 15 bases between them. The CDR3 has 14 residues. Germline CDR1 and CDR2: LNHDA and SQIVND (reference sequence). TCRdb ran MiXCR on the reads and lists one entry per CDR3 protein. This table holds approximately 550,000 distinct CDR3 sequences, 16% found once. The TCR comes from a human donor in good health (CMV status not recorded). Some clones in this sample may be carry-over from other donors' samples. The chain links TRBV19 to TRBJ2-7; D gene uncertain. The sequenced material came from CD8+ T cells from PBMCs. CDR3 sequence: CASRPYDGSYEQYL. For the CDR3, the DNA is TGTGCCAGTCGACCTTATGACGGTTCCTACGAGCAGTACTTA.